This TCR beta chain derives from a study of long-term antiretroviral therapy in people with HIV. Study-level background: Samples from the earliest time points predate the 2015 immediate-ART recommendation by about a decade. General study results and limits: Blood dating 2004 to 2017 may reflect older ART regimens. Within the repertoire, clones expanded before ART were dominant at all time points. Diversity rose after ART but stayed below transplant donor controls.

Runs used v3.0 of the immunoSEQ assay and were done at survey level. Sequenced by immunoSEQ multiplex PCR; TCRdb stores in-frame clones only, minus some. This table holds under 15,000 clones, nearly 85% found once. The germline V gene has CDR1 SGHAT and CDR2 FQNNGV. Trimming stripped 2 bases from V and 7 bases from J, with 15 bases between. The CDR3 is made up of 14 amino acids. This clone was counted a few times. Its antigen is not known. This material consisted of unsorted PBMCs, taken 3.4 years after starting antiretroviral therapy. The rearrangement links TRBV11-2 to TRBJ2-7; D might be TRBD2 (6 bases). This receptor was obtained from a man in his forties or fifties with HIV. CDR3 coding DNA: TGTGCCAGCAGCTTATCCGGTGGGGAGGAAGAGCAGTACTTC. Encoded protein: CASSLSGGEEEQYF. The full variable domain, with the rest looked up from reference TRBV11-2 and TRBJ2-7, is EAGVAQSPRYKIIEKRQSVAFWCNPISGHATLYWYQQILGQGPKLLIQFQNNGVVDDSQLPKDRFSAERLKGVDSTLKIQPAKLEDSAVYLCASSLSGGEEEQYFGPGTRLTVT.